Listed here are 29 T cell receptor beta chains from one sample, sequenced in a study of T cell changes during pregnancy in multiple sclerosis. Assay: immunoSEQ multiplex PCR; the TCRdb copy retains only in-frame clones and omits some. The sample has approximately 94,000 clones, about 90% seen once. The source material was peripheral blood, sampled after pregnancy. The receptors were gathered from a female donor with multiple sclerosis, enrolled in a pregnancy study.

V and J are TRBV7-9 and TRBJ2-7; the match to TRBD2 covers 9 bases. The germline V gene encodes CDR1 SEHNR and CDR2 FQNEAQ (reference sequence). Unmatched junction bases numbered 17, after V lost 5 bases and J lost 3 bases. The CDR3 runs to 18 residues. CDR3 in DNA: TGTGCCAGCAGCCCAGAGTCTCGGGGGACTAGCCAGATCTACGAGCAGTACTTC. Its protein product is CASSPESRGTSQIYEQYF.

The rearrangement links TRBV19 to TRBJ2-1; 8 bases are shared with TRBD1. With 5 bases clipped from V and 4 bases from J, the junction kept 4 bases outside the gene matches. Per the germline V gene, CDR1 is LNHDA and CDR2 is SQIVND (reference sequence). This CDR3 contains 14 residues. CDR3 DNA: TGTGCCAGTAGTGCAACAGGGGGTTACAATGAGCAGTTCTTC. As protein: CASSATGGYNEQFF.

CDR3 loop: CASTMTGAGSYEQYF. The CDR3 nucleotides are TGTGCCAGCACCATGACAGGGGCAGGGTCCTACGAGCAGTACTTC. The chain is built from TRBV5-6 and TRBJ2-7, with TRBD1 matching 8 bases. V shed 6 bases and J 1 base; nucleotides not matched to a gene: 9. The germline gives CDR1 SGHDT, CDR2 YYEEEE. The CDR3 is 15 residues long.

The chain combines TRBV5-6 with TRBJ1-1; the match to TRBD1 covers 8 bases. This CDR3 comprises 14 residues. V trimming: 5 bases; J trimming: 3 bases; junction bases outside the gene matches: 6. Germline values: CDR1 SGHDT, CDR2 YYEEEE. The CDR3 nucleotides read TGTGCCAGCAGGATCAGGGGGCGCGACACTGAAGCTTTCTTT. Its translation: CASRIRGRDTEAFF.

The table lists this clone with a count of one. V is TRBV27 and J is TRBJ2-3; TRBD2 agrees at 9 bases. V shed 2 bases, J shed 5 bases, and the junction held 5 bases outside the gene matches. This CDR3 has 15 amino acids. The germline V gene has CDR1 MNHEY and CDR2 SMNVEV (reference sequence). Written as DNA, the CDR3 is TGTGCCAGCAGTTTAGGCGGGAGGGCCGTAGATACGCAGTATTTT. Encoded protein: CASSLGGRAVDTQYF.

The chain employs TRBV27 and TRBJ1-2, with unresolved D. The germline CDR1 and CDR2 sequences are MNHEY and SMNVEV (reference sequence). The V gene lost 3 bases and the J gene lost 3 bases, with 8 bases spanning the gap. The CDR3 runs to 13 residues. CDR3 residues: CASSLFADYGYTF. The CDR3 DNA follows: TGTGCCAGCAGTTTGTTCGCGGACTATGGCTACACCTTC.

This chain joins TRBV5-6 and TRBJ2-1; the match to TRBD2 covers 9 bases. The V and J ends lost 4 bases and 8 bases, in that order; junction bases with no gene match: 13. The CDR3 covers 16 residues. Germline CDR1 reads SGHDT; CDR2 reads YYEEEE. CDR3 protein: CASSPLYSGSGYEQFF. CDR3 bases: TGTGCCAGCAGCCCTCTCTATAGCGGGAGCGGGTATGAGCAGTTCTTC.

The rearrangement links TRBV7-2 to TRBJ1-1; a possible D gene is TRBD1 (6 bases). The CDR3 has 18 amino acids. In germline, CDR1 is SGHTA, CDR2 FQGNSA. The V gene lost 2 bases and the J gene lost 2 bases, with 21 bases spanning the gap. The CDR3 protein is CASSLSARAGALNTEAFF. The CDR3 DNA reads as TGTGCCAGCAGCTTATCAGCCCGCGCAGGGGCCTTAAACACTGAAGCTTTCTTT.

The chain has TRBV7-9 and TRBJ2-5, with 8 bases identical to TRBD2. V dropped 3 bases and J dropped 2; count of bases not matched to a gene: 8. The CDR3 sequence is 16 residues long. The germline V gene encodes CDR1 SEHNR and CDR2 FQNEAQ (reference sequence). Here the CDR3 DNA reads TGTGCCAGCAGCTTTTCGGGGGGGGCTAGTCAAGAGACCCAGTACTTC. Its protein product is CASSFSGGASQETQYF.

V and J are TRBV6-6 and TRBJ2-1; D gene ambiguous. Trimming pared 2 bases from V and 0 bases from J, leaving 8 bases between. CDR1 is MNHNY, CDR2 SVGAGI, per germline (reference sequence). There are 15 residues in the CDR3. The CDR3 region is CASSYESRSYNEQFF. The CDR3 DNA reads as TGTGCCAGCAGTTACGAGAGTCGCTCCTACAATGAGCAGTTCTTC.

The gene calls are TRBV5-4 and TRBJ2-2; no clear D gene. Germline lookup yields CDR1 SGHNT and CDR2 YYREEE (reference sequence). V lost 0 bases, J lost 4 bases, and 7 bases lay in between. This CDR3 contains 14 residues. As DNA, the CDR3 is TGTGCCAGCAGCTTGGACCGGGTCACCGGGGAGCTGTTTTTT. This gives the protein CASSLDRVTGELFF.

This sequence joins TRBV5-1 and TRBJ2-7; 10 bases fit TRBD2. Germline CDR1 and CDR2: SGHRS and YFSETQ. V dropped 2 bases and J dropped 2; count of bases not matched to a gene: 7. This CDR3 has 16 amino acids. CDR3 coding DNA: TGCGCCAGCAGCTTAGCGGGAGGGGGCGGGACCTACGAGCAGTACTTC. This encodes CASSLAGGGGTYEQYF. The full variable domain, with the rest looked up from reference TRBV5-1 and TRBJ2-7, is KAGVTQTPRYLIKTRGQQVTLSCSPISGHRSVSWYQQTPGQGLQFLFEYFSETQRNKGNFPGRFSGRQFSNSRSEMNVSTLELGDSALYLCASSLAGGGGTYEQYFGPGTRLTVT.

The chain is built from TRBV29-1 and TRBJ2-1; TRBD1 matches at 9 bases. Germline V gives CDR1 SQVTM, CDR2 ANQGSEA. CDR3 size: 13 residues. With 4 bases clipped from V and 8 bases from J, the junction kept 6 bases outside the gene matches. In DNA, the CDR3 is TGCAGCGTTGTTGGACAGGGGTTCGATGAGCAGTTCTTC. It codes for CSVVGQGFDEQFF.

The CDR3 coding sequence is TGTGCCAGCAGTGAAGTGGGACAGCCGGGCAGGGGCTACACCTTC. It codes for CASSEVGQPGRGYTF. The chain employs TRBV6-1 and TRBJ1-2; TRBD1 matches 7 bases. The ends lost 1 base at V and 8 bases at J; junction bases unmatched: 10. The germline gives CDR1 MNHNS, CDR2 SASEGT. The length of the CDR3 is 15 residues.

The chain links TRBV4-1 to TRBJ1-2, with 7 bases fitting TRBD1. Germline assignment: CDR1 MGHRA and CDR2 YSYEKL. Germline trimming cut 1 base from V and 6 bases from J; bases unmatched to any gene: 11. The CDR3 has 16 residues. CDR3 protein: CASSQVPTGLWDGYTF. The CDR3 DNA sequence: TGCGCCAGCAGCCAAGTCCCGACAGGGCTATGGGATGGCTACACCTTC.

The chain has TRBV9 and TRBJ2-7; D perhaps matches TRBD1 (5 bases). CDR1 and CDR2 (germline): SGDLS, YYNGEE. CDR3 length: 14 amino acids. Trimming cost V 2 bases and J 0 bases, with 9 bases left between them. The CDR3 spells CASSVTASSYEQYF. Here the CDR3 DNA reads TGTGCCAGCAGCGTGACAGCGAGCTCCTACGAGCAGTACTTC.

V usage is TRBV10-3 and J usage is TRBJ1-5; no firm D call. Germline CDR1 and CDR2: ENHRY and SYGVKD. Trimming left V 2 bases short and J 0 bases short, with 8 bases between. This CDR3 is built from 15 residues. Written as DNA, the CDR3 is TGTGCCATCAGTGAGGGGAGAAATAGCAATCAGCCCCAGCATTTT. Protein product: CAISEGRNSNQPQHF.

The rearrangement joins TRBV10-3 to TRBJ2-3; possibly TRBD2 for D (5 bases). Germline V gives CDR1 ENHRY, CDR2 SYGVKD. Between the trimmed V and J ends, which lost 8 bases and 5 bases, there was a span of 11 bases. The CDR3 sequence is 12 residues long. In DNA, the CDR3 is TGTGCCATCCTCGGGGATGGAGATACGCAGTATTTT. Translation gives CAILGDGDTQYF.

The chain employs TRBV30 and TRBJ2-5, with 7 positions matching TRBD1. The germline gives CDR1 GTSNPN, CDR2 SVGIG (reference sequence). The V segment lost 0 bases and the J segment 5 bases; nucleotides outside the gene matches: 3. The CDR3 is 13 residues long. Here the CDR3 reads CAWSVRQGETQYF. CDR3 in DNA: TGTGCCTGGAGTGTACGACAGGGTGAGACCCAGTACTTC.

The chain is built from TRBV28 and TRBJ2-4; 12 nucleotides match TRBD1. V was clipped by 0 bases and J by 6 bases; unmatched bases: 6. The length of the CDR3 is 17 residues. Germline CDR1 is MDHEN and CDR2 is SYDVKM. The CDR3 DNA reads as TGTGCCAGCAGTTTATGGGGACAGGGGGCTGTAATAAACATTCAGTACTTC. Its translation: CASSLWGQGAVINIQYF.

The chain employs TRBV5-6 and TRBJ1-4; 8 bases match TRBD1. Germline trimming cut 0 bases from V and 8 bases from J; bases unmatched to any gene: 6. This CDR3 is 15 amino acids long. CDR1 is SGHDT, CDR2 YYEEEE, per germline. The CDR3 loop is CASSLGDRGVEKLFF. The CDR3 DNA sequence: TGTGCCAGCAGCTTGGGCGACAGGGGAGTCGAAAAACTGTTTTTT.

The gene calls are TRBV19 and TRBJ2-7; D unclear. Germline values: CDR1 LNHDA, CDR2 SQIVND (reference sequence). CDR3 size: 10 residues. The ends were cut back, 10 bases at V and 3 bases at J, with 7 bases in the middle. DNA of the CDR3: TGTGCCACCAACGGCTACGAGCAGTACTTC. Translating gives CATNGYEQYF.

V is TRBV5-4 and J is TRBJ1-2; D uncertain. The length of the CDR3 is 13 residues. Germline loops: CDR1 SGHNT, CDR2 YYREEE (reference sequence). The V gene lost 0 bases and the J gene lost 2 bases, with 5 bases spanning the gap. The CDR3 loop is CASSLDGNYGYTF. DNA for the CDR3: TGTGCCAGCAGCTTGGACGGGAACTATGGCTACACCTTC.

The chain recombines TRBV28 with TRBJ2-7, with 14 bases matching TRBD2. The CDR3 runs to 17 residues. Germline CDR1 is MDHEN and CDR2 is SYDVKM. V lost 3 bases to trimming and J lost 1 base; unmatched junction nucleotides: 5. CDR3 nucleotides: TGTGCCAGCAGTTTGTTTCGGACTAGCGGGAGGTCCTACGAGCAGTACTTC. Protein product: CASSLFRTSGRSYEQYF.

This sequence joins TRBV4-1 and TRBJ2-5; 8 nucleotides align to TRBD2. Trimming took 2 bases from V and 4 from J; bases not matched to a gene: 3. The CDR3 contains 14 residues. Per germline, CDR1 MGHRA and CDR2 YSYEKL. The CDR3 DNA reads TGCGCCAGCAGCCAATCACTAGCGGTAGAGACCCAGTACTTC. Translating gives CASSQSLAVETQYF.

This rearrangement joins TRBV19 to TRBJ2-7; 8 bases agree with TRBD2. Germline V lookup: CDR1 LNHDA, CDR2 SQIVND (reference sequence). Trimming cost V 7 bases and J 4 bases; bases outside gene matches: 6. CDR3 size: 13 residues. CDR3 coding DNA: TGTGCCAGTAATGTAGCGGGGTCGTACGAGCAGTACTTC. Its protein is CASNVAGSYEQYF.

The gene calls are TRBV19 and TRBJ1-6, with D uncertain. The V end lost 3 bases, the J end lost 7 bases, and 7 bases lay between the germline ends. Germline CDR1 and CDR2: LNHDA and SQIVND (reference sequence). The CDR3 is 13 residues long. CDR3 nucleotides: TGTGCCAGTAGTATTGAACAGAATTCACCCCTCCACTTT. Its protein product is CASSIEQNSPLHF.

Comments on this clone: The germline gene is not matched at one end of the junction; a read error may be the cause. This CDR3 reads CASCDGGNTEAFF. The CDR3 DNA reads as TGTGCCAGCTGTGACGGCGGGAACACTGAAGCTTTCTTT. The chain combines TRBV6-1 with TRBJ1-1; D unclear. Germline V gene lookup returns CDR1 MNHNS and CDR2 SASEGT. The CDR3 sequence is 13 residues long.

The sample holds a few counts of this clone. The chain links TRBV7-8 to TRBJ2-1, with D tentatively TRBD2 (5 bases). This CDR3 comprises 16 residues. The germline gives CDR1 SGHVS, CDR2 FQNEAQ. V was trimmed by 3 bases and J by 2 bases, leaving 14 bases between them. The CDR3 nucleotides are TGTGCCAGCAGCTTCCGGGAACCCGGGCCCTACAATGAGCAGTTCTTC. This gives the protein CASSFREPGPYNEQFF. The full variable domain, completed using reference TRBV7-8 and TRBJ2-1, is GAGVSQSPRYKVAKRGQDVALRCDPISGHVSLFWYQQALGQGPEFLTYFQNEAQLDKSGLPSDRFFAERPEGSVSTLKIQRTQQEDSAVYLCASSFREPGPYNEQFFGPGTRLTVL.